This entry describes one T cell receptor beta chain. What it recognizes is unknown. This table comes from immunoSEQ multiplex PCR, and its TCRdb copy is limited to in-frame clones, with some not included. The table shows 68,000 or so clones, with over 60% occurring only once. These data belong to a study of T cell responses to AZD1222 COVID-19 vaccine. Whole-study findings and limits: Variant regions that are unmutated are reportedly the target of nearly half of spike-specific TCRs. Spike-specific TCR breadth and depth rose after two AZD1222 doses. Spike-spanning, vaccine-associated CD4 TCRs were dominant at 160-218 and 743-854. In all cases, repertoires were sampled only after the peak T cell response.

The germline V gene has CDR1 MGHDK and CDR2 SYGVNS. Unmatched junction bases numbered 11, after V lost 2 bases and J lost 6 bases. The CDR3 runs 17 residues. This specimen was peripheral blood, taken on day 0 of AZD1222 vaccination. The genes are TRBV25-1 and TRBJ2-3, with TRBD2 matching 10 bases. This clonotype was obtained from an adult in good health. The CDR3 bases are TGTGCCAGCAGTGAAAGCAGCGGGGGGGCCCTTCCCGATACGCAGTATTTT. Its translation is CASSESSGGALPDTQYF. The full variable domain, completed using reference TRBV25-1 and TRBJ2-3, is EADIYQTPRYLVIGTGKKITLECSQTMGHDKMYWYQQDPGMELHLIHYSYGVNSTEKGDLSSESTVSRIRTEHFPLTLESARPSHTSQYLCASSESSGGALPDTQYFGPGTRLTVL.